The rows below give T cell receptor beta chains drawn from one sample of a study of cytomegalovirus exposure and HLA in healthy donors. Only in-frame clones appear in the TCRdb table, and some are missing; sequencing was by immunoSEQ multiplex PCR. The sample yields some 120,000 clones, 77% seen once. The material sequenced was PBMCs. The source is a man aged 18 to 29 in good health and CMV-seropositive. CDR3s include the opening cysteine and the closing phenylalanine or tryptophan. A D gene is named only where the DNA matches it firmly. The listing skips clone size in some rows; elsewhere it reads once, few, many or a size class.

D gene,V gene,clone size,J gene,CDR3 DNA,CDR3 protein
TRBD1,TRBV7-9,once,TRBJ2-4,TGTGCCAGCAGCTTAGTTGGGGACAGTCAGTACTTC,CASSLVGDSQYF
TRBD1,TRBV6-6,-,TRBJ1-3,TGTGCCAGCAGTTACAGGACAGGTGGAAACACCATATATTTT,CASSYRTGGNTIYF
-,TRBV7-8,-,TRBJ2-3,TGTGCCAGCAGCTTTCCCAGGGACCCTGAACGGGGGAAAGGCACAGATACGCAGTATTTT,CASSFPRDPERGKGTDTQYF
-,TRBV7-9,-,TRBJ2-7,TGTGCCAGCAGCTGGAGTACCTACGAGCAGTACTTC,CASSWSTYEQYF
-,TRBV28,-,TRBJ1-4,TGTGCCAGCAGTTTAGGCAATGAAAAACTGTTTTTT,CASSLGNEKLFF
TRBD1,TRBV7-8,-,TRBJ1-2,TGTGCCAGCAGCCCTCCGGGACAGGGTCACTATGGCTACACCTTC,CASSPPGQGHYGYTF
-,TRBV4-1,-,TRBJ1-1,TGCGCCAGCAGCCAAGCGACACCTATTGGTACTGAAGCTTTCTTT,CASSQATPIGTEAFF
-,TRBV27,medium-sized,TRBJ2-2,TGTGCCAGCAGAGTCAGGACAGCGGACACCGGGGAGCTGTTTTTT,CASRVRTADTGELFF
TRBD1,TRBV19,-,TRBJ2-4,TGTGCCAGTAGTATAGTAGCAGGGGGCCACATTCAGTACTTC,CASSIVAGGHIQYF
TRBD2,TRBV30,few,TRBJ2-1,TGTGCCTGGGGGCTAGCGGGGAGAGGGGAGCAGTTCTTC,CAWGLAGRGEQFF
-,TRBV7-9,once,TRBJ2-1,TGTGCCAGCCAGGGAATATCATACGCGGAAACCTACAATGAGCAGTTCTTC,CASQGISYAETYNEQFF
-,TRBV2,-,TRBJ2-6,TGTGCCAGCAGTGAAGCCCCTAGTGCCGGGGCCAACGTCCTGACTTTC,CASSEAPSAGANVLTF
TRBD1,TRBV19,-,TRBJ1-5,TGTGCCAGTAGTAGGGGACAGGGCAGGTCGGGCAATCAGCCCCAGCATTTT,CASSRGQGRSGNQPQHF
TRBD2,TRBV6-1,-,TRBJ2-7,TGTGCCAGCCAAGAGGGGGCTAGCGGGAGTTACGAGCAGTACTTC,CASQEGASGSYEQYF
-,TRBV29-1,-,TRBJ2-7,TGCAGCGTCCTACTAGCAGATACCTACGAGCAGTACTTC,CSVLLADTYEQYF
TRBD1,TRBV9,-,TRBJ2-2,TGTGCCAGCAGCGTAGTCGGGACAGGGGTCGGGGAGCTGTTTTTT,CASSVVGTGVGELFF
-,TRBV27,-,TRBJ1-1,TGTGCCAGCACCGCCGGGAACACTGAAGCTTTCTTT,CASTAGNTEAFF
TRBD2,TRBV7-6,-,TRBJ2-1,TGTGCCAGCAGCTTAGAACTAGCGGGTGTAAATGAGCAGTTCTTC,CASSLELAGVNEQFF
-,TRBV4-1,-,TRBJ1-4,TGCGCCAGCAGCCAAGAGCCGGGACAAATTAATGAAAAACTGTTTTTT,CASSQEPGQINEKLFF
-,TRBV11-3,-,TRBJ2-7,TGTGCCAGCAGCTTTGGCAGGGACGAGCAGTACTTC,CASSFGRDEQYF
-,TRBV28,-,TRBJ1-2,TGTGCCAGCGCGACTAGTTGGGGGGTCGACTATGGCTACACCTTC,CASATSWGVDYGYTF
TRBD1,TRBV5-4,-,TRBJ1-1,TGTGCCAGCAGCTTCAGGGGGAAGACTGAAGCTTTCTTT,CASSFRGKTEAFF
TRBD1,TRBV6-1,-,TRBJ1-2,TGTGCCAGCAGTGTCCAGCCCCCGGGACAGGGATTTGGCTACACCTTC,CASSVQPPGQGFGYTF
TRBD2,TRBV9,few,TRBJ2-3,TGTGCCAGCAGCTCAAGGACTAGCGCCACAGATACGCAGTATTTT,CASSSRTSATDTQYF
-,TRBV6-4,-,TRBJ1-2,TGTGCCAGCAGTGACAGGCAGGGGTATGGCTACACCTTC,CASSDRQGYGYTF
TRBD2,TRBV18,-,TRBJ2-2,TGTGCCAGCTCAGCAAATCTAGCGGGAGATAACACCGGGGAGCTGTTTTTT,CASSANLAGDNTGELFF
TRBD1,TRBV11-3,-,TRBJ2-5,TGTGCCAGCCGGGACAGGGGGCAAGAGACCCAGTACTTC,CASRDRGQETQYF